This T cell receptor beta chain comes out of a study of CD8+ T cells in alopecia areata (dated by TCRdb to the late 2010s). About the study as a whole: Treated patients were enrolled in an open-label pilot trial of oral tofacitinib at 5 to 10 mg twice daily for moderate-to-severe alopecia areata. Scalp tissue and sorted CD4+ and CD8+ peripheral blood T cells from patchy and totalis/universalis alopecia areata patients and from healthy controls were covered by human TCRbeta sequencing. Patients received tofacitinib for 6 to 18 months and were then followed off drug for 6 months to check for delayed response and recurrence. Tofacitinib-treated patients had biopsies at baseline and at 4 and 24 weeks of treatment, with a later scalp biopsy in several patients. RNA was obtained with the PAXgene miRNA kit for fixed scalp, the miRNeasy kit for PBMCs, and the RNeasy kit for mouse skin. Scalp clonality was compared among normal scalp (n=4), patchy alopecia areata scalp (n=8), and alopecia totalis/universalis scalp (n=8). TCRbeta CDR3 regions were amplified by immunoSEQ multiplex PCR using 35 Vbeta forward and 13 Jbeta reverse primers. To study T cell clonal expansion in alopecia areata, the researchers applied high-throughput TCRbeta sequencing to both the C3H/HeJ mouse model and human patients. Disease severity in treated patients was measured with the SALT score, which quantifies the percentage of affected scalp surface area.

The paper's findings and limits, for the study overall: Tofacitinib significantly lowered scalp clonality and the number of expanded CD8+ clones among the top 100 scalp clones. Because the treated cohort was small and had only one nonresponder, larger studies are needed to examine links between baseline CD8+ expansion and response. Unlike mouse skin, which is dominated by gammadelta T cells, normal human skin has resident alphabeta T cells that are also sequenced, and this complicates analysis of the scalp TCR repertoire. Many expanded lesional clones were found to persist in scalp and blood during tofacitinib treatment, and relapse after treatment cessation may be partly explained by this persistence. Compared with mice, TCR sequences shared between patients were less clear, possibly partly because of HLA diversity across the patient population. Compared with normal scalp, lesional scalp, particularly in alopecia totalis/universalis, had higher clonality and more expanded CD8+ clones, which suggests antigenic drive.

Concerning this clone: Its binding antigen is unknown. Per-nucleotide qualities are absent, and no much larger clonotype sits a single base away. This sample also contains other DNA sequences that code for the same CDR3.

Library generation was performed with the immunoSEQ multiplex PCR assay. To provide template for TCR sequencing, every sample had RNA extracted and reverse transcribed into cDNA. First-strand cDNA was synthesized using SuperScript III with a 2:1 mix of oligo-dT and random hexamers. A synthetic immune receptor repertoire was used to assess amplification bias, and residual bias was removed computationally. The study's own analysis went as follows. After raw reads were preprocessed to remove errors, the CDR3 was defined following IMGT conventions as running from the conserved cysteine to phenylalanine. Clonality was computed as 1 minus the Shannon entropy, with the entropy normalized by log2 of the number of productive unique TCRs. Whether scalp clones were CD4 or CD8 was inferred by matching scalp TCRbeta sequences against CD4 and CD8 repertoires sorted from blood. This immuneACCESS table, as held by TCRdb, lists in-frame sequences with V and J called but not all clones. Of the missing ones, under half trace to an unresolved V gene in checked studies; the others have no known cause. V, J and clone size derive from that table, while D and trimming were established from the DNA sequence. The sample table lists about 140,000 clones, 54% of them with a count of one. Of the sample, roughly 15% is held by the ten largest clones.

This specimen's time point label, interpreted: four to five weeks on oral tofacitinib. The treatment or condition label, as the study defines it: oral pan-JAK inhibitor, 5-10 mg twice daily. Lesional scalp punch biopsies and peripheral blood were collected from alopecia areata patients. PBMCs were isolated by density centrifugation and stained for CD3, CD4 and CD8, and CD4+ and CD8+ T cells were sorted on a FACSAria. This TCR was sampled from a human donor with alopecia areata. The sequencing here drew on CD8+ T cells sorted from blood, taken at week 4, from a patient treated with tofacitinib.

DNA sequence: TGCGCCAGCAGCTTGGCCCGAAACACCGGGGAGCTGTTTTTT. Its protein product is CASSLARNTGELFF. The receptor chain draws on TRBV5-1 and TRBJ2-2, with the D gene too uncertain to name. Based on the germline V gene, the CDR1 and CDR2 sequences are SGHRS and YFSETQ. The CDR3, cysteine through phenylalanine, is 14 amino acids long. CDR3 DNA is the only sequence kept; it has 42 bases, read in frame from the first base. Cut back by 0 bases and 2 bases, the V and J ends lie 5 bases apart.